This TCR beta chain stems from a study of PD-1 blockade in mismatch repair-deficient tumors (dated by TCRdb to about 2017). The study in broad terms: Between late 2013 and 2016, the trial enrolled 70 to 100 consecutive patients with approximately 11 mismatch repair-deficient cancer types, every one of whom had been previously treated and was progressing. Tumor-associated T cell clones were tracked in the peripheral blood of patients responding to PD-1 blockade by deep sequencing of TCR CDR3 regions. What the research found in general, with its limitations: Rapid expansion after pembrolizumab followed by contraction, generally before radiologic responses, was shown by tumor-resident clones, which were often undetectable in blood before treatment.

As regards this clone: What antigen it recognizes has not been identified. No qualities accompany the bases; no much larger clone lies one base away.

The library was generated by the immunoSEQ multiplex PCR assay. TCRdb limited this immuneACCESS table to in-frame rearrangements with V and J called. A share of clones is missing; checked studies link under half to unresolved V genes, and the rest is unexplained. This sample holds under 150,000 clones; 70% to 90% were observed only once. The ten largest clones take up about 14% of the sample. For every enrolled patient, mismatch repair deficiency was confirmed by either polymerase chain reaction or immunohistochemistry. TCR sequencing was carried out for a few patients who responded to pembrolizumab therapy. Pembrolizumab PD-1 blockade was prospectively tested in advanced mismatch repair-deficient cancers, regardless of tissue of origin, in the phase II trial. Peripheral blood T cell samples were gathered serially, both before PD-1 blockade started and at multiple time points afterward. Blood sampling time points were reported as weeks after the first dose of pembrolizumab.

CDR1 and CDR2 are drawn from the germline V gene: SGHNT, YENEEA. CDR3 length: 14 amino acids, cysteine to phenylalanine. The entry retains the CDR3 DNA only, 42 bases that are in frame from base 1. For this chain, trimming is 3 bases at the V end and 5 bases at the J end, and the number of junction bases without a gene match is 3. Recombination joined TRBV11-3 with TRBJ2-1, and 8 bases in between align with TRBD2. The receptor was derived from an adult with mismatch repair-deficient cancer. The source material was peripheral blood, sampled 44 weeks after starting pembrolizumab. Here the CDR3 is given as CASSLSGGHNEQFF. The nucleotide sequence reads TGTGCCAGCAGCTTGTCGGGAGGGCACAATGAGCAGTTCTTC.